The rows below give T cell receptor beta chains drawn from one sample of a study of cytomegalovirus exposure and HLA in healthy donors. TCRdb's table, derived via immunoSEQ multiplex PCR, lists solely in-frame clones and lacks some. The table shows about 98,000 clones, with roughly 76% occurring only once. The sequenced material came from PBMCs. All receptors come from a female donor in good health and CMV-seronegative. CDR3s include the opening cysteine and the closing phenylalanine or tryptophan. D genes are given only for firm matches. Expanded clones are given a class, and other clones once, few, many or no size at all.

16,TRBD2,TRBV6-5,.,TRBJ2-1,TGTGCCAGCAGTTCCGCCGGGACTAGGAACTACAATGAGCAGTTCTTC,CASSSAGTRNYNEQFF
15,.,TRBV10-3,once,TRBJ1-5,TGTGCCATCAGCGACGACATGATTGGCAATCAGCCCCAGCATTTT,CAISDDMIGNQPQHF
15,.,TRBV5-1,.,TRBJ1-5,TGCGCCAGCAGCTTGTTGGGGGACTCCAATCAGCCCCAGCATTTT,CASSLLGDSNQPQHF
15,.,TRBV6-5,.,TRBJ1-1,TGTGCCAGCAGTTACACCGGACAGTTGAACACTGAAGCTTTCTTT,CASSYTGQLNTEAFF
15,.,TRBV5-1,.,TRBJ1-1,TGCGCCAGCAGTAGCCAAAATCACCAGAACACTGAAGCTTTCTTT,CASSSQNHQNTEAFF
13,.,TRBV5-6,.,TRBJ2-1,TGTGCCAGCAGCTTGCCGGGCTACAATGAGCAGTTCTTC,CASSLPGYNEQFF
15,.,TRBV15,.,TRBJ1-2,TGTGCCACCAGCAGAGGAGAGGGCGCCCGGGGTGGCTACACCTTC,CATSRGEGARGGYTF
13,.,TRBV12-5,.,TRBJ2-5,TGTGCTAGTGGGCCGAGGGGAGGAGAGACCCAGTACTTC,CASGPRGGETQYF
15,.,TRBV27,.,TRBJ1-2,TGTGCCAGCCGCTCGCTAGGCCCGGCTAACTATGGCTACACCTTC,CASRSLGPANYGYTF
12,TRBD2,TRBV19,few,TRBJ2-7,TGTGCCAGCCTTACCCCAGCGGGAGAGCAGTACTTC,CASLTPAGEQYF
12,TRBD1,TRBV6-5,.,TRBJ1-2,TGTGCCAGCAGAGACAGGGTGCGTGGCTACACCTTC,CASRDRVRGYTF
13,.,TRBV19,.,TRBJ1-4,TGTGCCAGCTCCCCAGGGTGGGGTGAAAAACTGTTTTTT,CASSPGWGEKLFF
15,TRBD2,TRBV9,.,TRBJ2-1,TGTGCCAGCAGCGTAGGGACTAGCGGGAGCTATGAGCAGTTCTTC,CASSVGTSGSYEQFF
13,TRBD1,TRBV19,.,TRBJ1-4,TGTGCCAGTAGAGGGACAGGGGTTGAAAAACTGTTTTTT,CASRGTGVEKLFF
15,.,TRBV7-8,few,TRBJ2-5,TGTGCCAGCGCCCGAGGGAGGGGGGCCGAGGAGACCCAGTACTTC,CASARGRGAEETQYF
14,.,TRBV13,.,TRBJ2-7,TGTGCCAGCAGCTTAAGCAGGGCCTCCTACGAGCAGTACTTC,CASSLSRASYEQYF
14,.,TRBV9,.,TRBJ1-2,TGTGCCAGCAGCTCTAGGGGCGCCGAACGCCGCTACACCTTC,CASSSRGAERRYTF
14,.,TRBV21-1,.,TRBJ1-1,TGTGCCAGCAGTCGTCGGGGGGCTAACACTGAAGCTTTCTTT,CASSRRGANTEAFF
14,TRBD2,TRBV4-1,few,TRBJ2-1,TGCGCCAGCAGCCAAGAGAGGCTAGCGGGGGAGCAGTTCTTC,CASSQERLAGEQFF
13,.,TRBV30,.,TRBJ1-4,TGTGCCTGGAGTGGGGCCGGTGCAGAAAAACTGTTTTTT,CAWSGAGAEKLFF
15,TRBD1,TRBV28,.,TRBJ1-5,TGTGCCAGCAGTTTTGGGGCAGGGGGTAATCAGCCCCAGCATTTT,CASSFGAGGNQPQHF
14,TRBD1,TRBV2,.,TRBJ1-2,TGTGCCAGCAGTTCCACAGGGGGGAGCTATGGCTACACCTTC,CASSSTGGSYGYTF
14,.,TRBV7-6,.,TRBJ1-4,TGTGCCAGCAGCTCTAGACAGGTTAATGAAAAACTGTTTTTT,CASSSRQVNEKLFF
14,TRBD1,TRBV9,.,TRBJ1-1,TGTGCCAGCAGCGTAGGACAGGGGAACACTGAAGCTTTCTTT,CASSVGQGNTEAFF
11,TRBD1,TRBV10-1,.,TRBJ1-1,TGCGCCATACCCAGGGGGACTGAAGCTTTCTTT,CAIPRGTEAFF
16,TRBD1,TRBV4-3,.,TRBJ1-1,TGCGCCAGCAGCTCGACCGGGACAGGGGTCCACACTGAAGCTTTCTTT,CASSSTGTGVHTEAFF
14,TRBD1,TRBV2,once,TRBJ2-3,TGTGCCAGCGCAGGGACAGGAGCGTCAGATACGCAGTATTTT,CASAGTGASDTQYF
11,.,TRBV2,.,TRBJ1-5,TGTGCCAGCAGTGACGGTCAGCCCCAGCATTTT,CASSDGQPQHF
16,TRBD2,TRBV13,.,TRBJ2-3,TGTGCCAGCAGCTGGGGGACTAGCGGGGGCCAGGTGTATCAGTATTTT,CASSWGTSGGQVYQYF
15,TRBD2,TRBV4-1,.,TRBJ2-1,TGCGCCAGCAGCCAACTCGGACTAGTAAGCAATGAGCAGTTCTTC,CASSQLGLVSNEQFF
15,TRBD1,TRBV7-8,.,TRBJ1-1,TGTGCCAGCAGCAACGACAGGGGCTGGGGCACTGAAGCTTTCTTT,CASSNDRGWGTEAFF
11,TRBD2,TRBV20-1,.,TRBJ2-7,TGCAGAGGGGTAGCGGGAAGCGAGCAGTACTTC,CRGVAGSEQYF
14,.,TRBV11-2,.,TRBJ1-1,TGTGCCAGCAGCTACGGCGCGGAGTACACTGAAGCTTTCTTT,CASSYGAEYTEAFF